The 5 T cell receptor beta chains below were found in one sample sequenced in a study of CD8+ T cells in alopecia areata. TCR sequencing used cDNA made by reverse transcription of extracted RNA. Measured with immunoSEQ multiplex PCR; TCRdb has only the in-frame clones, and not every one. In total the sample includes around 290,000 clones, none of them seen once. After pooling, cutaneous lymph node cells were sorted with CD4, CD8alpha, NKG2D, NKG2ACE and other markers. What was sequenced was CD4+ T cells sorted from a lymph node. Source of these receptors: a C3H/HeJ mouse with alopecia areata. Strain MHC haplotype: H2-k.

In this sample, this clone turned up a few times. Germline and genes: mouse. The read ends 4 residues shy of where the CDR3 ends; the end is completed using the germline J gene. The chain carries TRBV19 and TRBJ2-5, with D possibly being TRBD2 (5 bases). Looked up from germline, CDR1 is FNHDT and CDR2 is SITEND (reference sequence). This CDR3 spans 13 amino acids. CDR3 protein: CASSIGEGDTQYF. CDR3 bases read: TGTGCCAGCAGTATTGGGGAGGGCGAC.

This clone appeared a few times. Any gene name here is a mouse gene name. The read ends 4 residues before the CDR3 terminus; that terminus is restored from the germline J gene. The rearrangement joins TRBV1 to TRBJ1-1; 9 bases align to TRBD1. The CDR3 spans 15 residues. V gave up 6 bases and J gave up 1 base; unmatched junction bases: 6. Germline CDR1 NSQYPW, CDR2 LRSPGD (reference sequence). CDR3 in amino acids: CTCRSQGARNTEVFF. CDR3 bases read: TGCACCTGCAGGTCACAGGGGGCGCGGAACACA.

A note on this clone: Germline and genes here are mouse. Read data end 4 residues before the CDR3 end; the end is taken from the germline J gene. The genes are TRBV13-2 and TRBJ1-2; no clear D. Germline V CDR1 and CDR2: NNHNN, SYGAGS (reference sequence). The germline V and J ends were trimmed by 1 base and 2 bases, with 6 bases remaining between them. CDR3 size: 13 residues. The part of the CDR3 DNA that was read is TGTGCCAGCGGTGATCACAGTAACTCC. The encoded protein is CASGDHSNS. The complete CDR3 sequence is CASGDHSNSDYTF.

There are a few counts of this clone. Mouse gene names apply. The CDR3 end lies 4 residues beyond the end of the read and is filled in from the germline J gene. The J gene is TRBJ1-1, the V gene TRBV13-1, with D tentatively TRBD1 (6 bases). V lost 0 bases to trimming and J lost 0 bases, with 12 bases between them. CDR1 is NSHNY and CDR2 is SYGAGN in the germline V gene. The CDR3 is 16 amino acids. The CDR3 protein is CASSDASGTSNTEVFF. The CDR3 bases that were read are TGTGCCAGCAGTGATGCAAGTGGGACATCAAACACA.

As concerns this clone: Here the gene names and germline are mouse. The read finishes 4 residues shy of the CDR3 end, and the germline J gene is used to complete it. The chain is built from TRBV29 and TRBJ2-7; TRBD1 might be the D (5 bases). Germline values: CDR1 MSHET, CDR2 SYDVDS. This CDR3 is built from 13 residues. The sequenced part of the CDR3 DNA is TGTGCTAGCAGTTTATATGACAGATAT. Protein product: CASSLYDRY. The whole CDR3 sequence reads CASSLYDRYEQYF.